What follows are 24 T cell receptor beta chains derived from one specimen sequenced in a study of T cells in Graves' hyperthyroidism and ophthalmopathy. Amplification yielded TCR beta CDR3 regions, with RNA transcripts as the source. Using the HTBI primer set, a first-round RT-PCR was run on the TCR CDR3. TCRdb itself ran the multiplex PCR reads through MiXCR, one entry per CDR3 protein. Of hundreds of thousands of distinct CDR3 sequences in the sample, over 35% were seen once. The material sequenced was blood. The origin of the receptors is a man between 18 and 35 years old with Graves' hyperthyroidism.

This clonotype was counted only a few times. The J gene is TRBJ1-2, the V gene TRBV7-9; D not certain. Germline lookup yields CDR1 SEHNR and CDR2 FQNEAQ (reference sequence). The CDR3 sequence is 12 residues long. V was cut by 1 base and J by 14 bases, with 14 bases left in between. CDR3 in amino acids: CASSLGVGNRTF. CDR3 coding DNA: TGTGCCAGCAGCTTAGGTGTCGGAAATAGAACCTTC.

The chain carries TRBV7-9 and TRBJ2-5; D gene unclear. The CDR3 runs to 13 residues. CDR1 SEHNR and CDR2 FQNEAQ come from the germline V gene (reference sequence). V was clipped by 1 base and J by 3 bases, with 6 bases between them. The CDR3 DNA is TGTGCCAGCAGCTTAGAGTATGAAGAGACCCAGTACTTC. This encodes CASSLEYEETQYF. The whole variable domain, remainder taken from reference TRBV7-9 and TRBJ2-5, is DTGVSQNPRHKITKRGQNVTFRCDPISEHNRLYWYRQTLGQGPEFLTYFQNEAQLEKSRLLSDRFSAERPKGSFSTLEIQRTEQGDSAMYLCASSLEYEETQYFGPGTRLLVL.

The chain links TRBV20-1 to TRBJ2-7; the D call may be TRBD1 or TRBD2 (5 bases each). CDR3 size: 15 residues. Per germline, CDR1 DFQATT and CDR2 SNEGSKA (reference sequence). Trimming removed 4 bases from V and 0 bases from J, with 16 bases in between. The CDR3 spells CSAKNQGRSSYEQYF. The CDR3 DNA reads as TGCAGTGCTAAAAACCAGGGACGTAGCTCCTACGAGCAGTACTTC.

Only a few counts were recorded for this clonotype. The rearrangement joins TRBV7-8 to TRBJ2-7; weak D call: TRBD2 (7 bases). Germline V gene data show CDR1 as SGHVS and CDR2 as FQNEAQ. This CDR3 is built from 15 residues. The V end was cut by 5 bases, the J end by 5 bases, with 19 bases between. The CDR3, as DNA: TGTGCCAGCAGCCACTTGGGGGGGCGCAGGGACGAGCAGTACTTC. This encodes CASSHLGGRRDEQYF.

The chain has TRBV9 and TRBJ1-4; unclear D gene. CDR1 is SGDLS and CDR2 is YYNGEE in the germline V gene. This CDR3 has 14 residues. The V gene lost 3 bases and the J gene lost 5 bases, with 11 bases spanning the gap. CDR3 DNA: TGTGCCAGCAGCGCCCTGGACCAGAATGAAAAACTGTTTTTT. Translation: CASSALDQNEKLFF.

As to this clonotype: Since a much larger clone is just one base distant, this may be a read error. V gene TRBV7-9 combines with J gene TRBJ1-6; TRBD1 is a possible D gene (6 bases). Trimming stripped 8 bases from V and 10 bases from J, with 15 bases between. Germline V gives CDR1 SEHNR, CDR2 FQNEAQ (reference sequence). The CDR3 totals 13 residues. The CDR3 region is CASGPPQGSPLHF. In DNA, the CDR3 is TGTGCCAGCGGCCCTCCACAGGGATCACCCCTCCACTTT.

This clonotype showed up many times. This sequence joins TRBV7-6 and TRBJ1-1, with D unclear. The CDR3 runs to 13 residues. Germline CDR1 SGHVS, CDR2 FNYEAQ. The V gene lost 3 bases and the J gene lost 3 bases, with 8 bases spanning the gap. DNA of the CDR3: TGTGCCAGCAGCTTGGACCCAGACACTGAAGCTTTCTTT. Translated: CASSLDPDTEAFF. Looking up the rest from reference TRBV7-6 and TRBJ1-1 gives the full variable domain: GAGVSQSPRYKVTKRGQDVALRCDPISGHVSLYWYRQALGQGPEFLTYFNYEAQQDKSGLPNDRFSAERPEGSISTLTIQRTEQRDSAMYRCASSLDPDTEAFFGQGTRLTVV.

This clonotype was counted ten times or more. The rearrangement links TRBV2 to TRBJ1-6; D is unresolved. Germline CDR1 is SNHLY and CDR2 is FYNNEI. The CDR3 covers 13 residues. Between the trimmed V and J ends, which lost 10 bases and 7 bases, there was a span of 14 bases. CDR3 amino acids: CATSEVENSPLHF. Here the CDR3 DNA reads TGTGCCACCTCGGAGGTTGAGAATTCACCCCTCCACTTT.

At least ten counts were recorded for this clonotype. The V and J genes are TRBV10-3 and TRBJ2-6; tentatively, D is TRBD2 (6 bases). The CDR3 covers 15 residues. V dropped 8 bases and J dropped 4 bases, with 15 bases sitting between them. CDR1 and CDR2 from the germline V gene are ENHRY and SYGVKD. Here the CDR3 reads CAIAGPVKGANVLTF. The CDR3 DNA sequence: TGTGCCATCGCGGGACCGGTAAAGGGGGCCAACGTCCTGACTTTC.

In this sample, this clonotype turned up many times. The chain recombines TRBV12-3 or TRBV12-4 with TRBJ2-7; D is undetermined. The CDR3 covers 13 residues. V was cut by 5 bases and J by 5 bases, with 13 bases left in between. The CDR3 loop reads CASSPSAPDEQYF. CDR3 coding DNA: TGTGCCAGCAGTCCCTCGGCCCCGGACGAGCAGTACTTC.

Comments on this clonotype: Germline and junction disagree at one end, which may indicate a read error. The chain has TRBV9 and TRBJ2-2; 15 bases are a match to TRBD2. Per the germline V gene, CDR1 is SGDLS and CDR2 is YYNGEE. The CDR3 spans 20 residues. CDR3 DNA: TGCGCCAGCAGCTTGGCCCGAGGACTAGCGGGAGGGGTCGACACCGGGGAGCTGTTTTTT. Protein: CASSLARGLAGGVDTGELFF.

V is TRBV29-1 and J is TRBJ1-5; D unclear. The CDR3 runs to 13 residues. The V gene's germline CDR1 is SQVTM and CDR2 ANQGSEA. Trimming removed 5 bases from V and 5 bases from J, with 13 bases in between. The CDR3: CSVSMGSHQPQHF. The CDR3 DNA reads TGCAGCGTTTCTATGGGGTCACATCAGCCCCAGCATTTT.

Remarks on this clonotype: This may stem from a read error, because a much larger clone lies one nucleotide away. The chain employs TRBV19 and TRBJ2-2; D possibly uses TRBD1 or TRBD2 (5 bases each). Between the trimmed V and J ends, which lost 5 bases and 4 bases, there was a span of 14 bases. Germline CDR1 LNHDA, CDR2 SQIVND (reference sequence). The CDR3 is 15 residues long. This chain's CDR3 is CASSSRGRATGELFF. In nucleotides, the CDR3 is TGTGCCAGTAGTTCCCGGGGCAGGGCCACCGGGGAGCTGTTTTTT.

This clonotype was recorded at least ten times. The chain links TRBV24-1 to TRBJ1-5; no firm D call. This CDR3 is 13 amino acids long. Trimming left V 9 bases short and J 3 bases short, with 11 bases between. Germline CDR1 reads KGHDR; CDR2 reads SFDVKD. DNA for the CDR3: TGTGCCACCCAGACGTCTGACAATCAGCCCCAGCATTTT. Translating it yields CATQTSDNQPQHF.

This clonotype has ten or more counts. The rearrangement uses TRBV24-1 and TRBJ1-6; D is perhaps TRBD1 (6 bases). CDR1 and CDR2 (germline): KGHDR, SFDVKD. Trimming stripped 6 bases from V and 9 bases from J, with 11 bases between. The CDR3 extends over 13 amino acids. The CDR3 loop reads CATSQGSRSPLHF. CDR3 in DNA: TGTGCCACCAGTCAGGGGAGTCGTTCACCCCTCCACTTT.

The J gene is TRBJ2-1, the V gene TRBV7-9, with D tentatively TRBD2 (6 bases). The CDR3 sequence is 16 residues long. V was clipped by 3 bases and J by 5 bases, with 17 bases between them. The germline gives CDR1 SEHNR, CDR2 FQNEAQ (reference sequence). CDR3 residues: CASSFAPATRHNEQFF. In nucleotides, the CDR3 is TGTGCCAGCAGCTTCGCCCCCGCGACTAGGCACAATGAGCAGTTCTTC.

The CDR3 spells CASSEESGVSPLHF. CDR3 in DNA: TGTGCCAGCAGTGAAGAGTCAGGGGTTTCACCCCTCCACTTT. This sequence joins TRBV2 and TRBJ1-6; D is perhaps TRBD1 (6 bases). Between the trimmed V and J ends, which lost 1 base and 9 bases, there was a span of 10 bases. The germline V gene encodes CDR1 SNHLY and CDR2 FYNNEI. The length of the CDR3 is 14 residues.

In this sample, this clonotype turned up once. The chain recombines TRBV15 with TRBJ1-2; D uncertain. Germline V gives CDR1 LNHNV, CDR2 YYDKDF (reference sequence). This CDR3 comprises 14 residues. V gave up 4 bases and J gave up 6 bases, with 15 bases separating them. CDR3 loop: CATSMDPLGDGYTF. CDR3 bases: TGTGCCACCAGCATGGACCCCCTAGGTGATGGCTACACCTTC.

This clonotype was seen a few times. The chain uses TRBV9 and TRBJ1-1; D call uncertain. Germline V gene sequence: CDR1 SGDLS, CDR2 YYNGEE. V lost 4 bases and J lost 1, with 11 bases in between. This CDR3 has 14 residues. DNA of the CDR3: TGTGCCAGCAGCTCGCACACAGAGAACACTGAAGCTTTCTTT. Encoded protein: CASSSHTENTEAFF.

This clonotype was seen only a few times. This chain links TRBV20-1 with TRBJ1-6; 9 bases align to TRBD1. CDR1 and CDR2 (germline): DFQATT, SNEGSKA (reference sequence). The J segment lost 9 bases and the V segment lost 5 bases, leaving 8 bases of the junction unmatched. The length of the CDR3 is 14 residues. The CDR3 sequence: CSAPTGGAGSPLHF. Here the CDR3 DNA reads TGCAGTGCTCCCACAGGGGGCGCCGGTTCACCCCTCCACTTT.

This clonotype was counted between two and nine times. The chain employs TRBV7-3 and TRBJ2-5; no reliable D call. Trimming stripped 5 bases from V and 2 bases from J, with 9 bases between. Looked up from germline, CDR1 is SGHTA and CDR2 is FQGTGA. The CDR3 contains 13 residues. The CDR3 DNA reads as TGTGCCAGCAGCCGCCGCGTTCAAGAGACCCAGTACTTC. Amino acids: CASSRRVQETQYF.

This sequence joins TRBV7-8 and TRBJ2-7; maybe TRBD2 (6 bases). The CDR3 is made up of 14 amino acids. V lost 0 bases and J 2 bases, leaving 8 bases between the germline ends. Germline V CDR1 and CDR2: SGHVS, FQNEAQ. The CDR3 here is CASSLARLAYEQYF. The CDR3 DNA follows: TGTGCCAGCAGCTTAGCCAGACTAGCCTACGAGCAGTACTTC.

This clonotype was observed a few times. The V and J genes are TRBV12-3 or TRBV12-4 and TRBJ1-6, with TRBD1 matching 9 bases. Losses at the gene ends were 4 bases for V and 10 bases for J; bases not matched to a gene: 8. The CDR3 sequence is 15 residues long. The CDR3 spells CASSSQTGGRSPLHF. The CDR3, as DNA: TGTGCCAGCAGTTCTCAGACAGGGGGTAGATCACCCCTCCACTTT.

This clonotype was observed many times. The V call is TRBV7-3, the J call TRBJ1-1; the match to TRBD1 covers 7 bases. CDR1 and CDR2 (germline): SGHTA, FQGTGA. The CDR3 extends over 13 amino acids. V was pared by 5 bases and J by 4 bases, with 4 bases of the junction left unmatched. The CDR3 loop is CASSTHRGTEAFF. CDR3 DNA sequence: TGTGCCAGCAGCACCCACAGGGGCACTGAAGCTTTCTTT.